Shown below are 18 T cell receptor beta chains from a single sample sequenced in a study of early stage breast cancer tumors (dated by TCRdb to 2017 to 2019). Receptor libraries were prepared by the immunoSEQ multiplex PCR assay. TCRdb took this table from immuneACCESS and kept in-frame rearrangements with V and J called. Such tables lack part of the clones; where checked against another copy, unresolved V genes explain under half of the gap, and the rest is unexplained. The sample profile shows tens of thousands of clones; around three quarters of them were found once. The ten largest clonotypes hold 3% to 4% of the sample. Material for sequencing was blood. Receptors originate from a person aged 25 to 40 with breast cancer.

The J gene is TRBJ1-2, the V gene TRBV25-1; D gene uncertain. From germline, CDR1 is MGHDK and CDR2 SYGVNS. V lost 6 bases to trimming and J lost 2 bases, with 13 bases between them. This CDR3 spans 14 amino acids. The CDR3 nucleotides are TGTGCCAGCAGCGCAACCGGGAGAAACTATGGCTACACCTTC. This sequence encodes CASSATGRNYGYTF.

This clone was recorded a few times. The chain recombines TRBV28 with TRBJ1-2, with a weak D call TRBD1 (5 bases). Germline V gives CDR1 MDHEN, CDR2 SYDVKM. V lost 4 bases and J lost 0, with 9 bases in between. The CDR3 has 14 amino acids. The CDR3 DNA sequence: TGTGCCAGCAGTTCGACAGTTACTAACTATGGCTACACCTTC. This codes for CASSSTVTNYGYTF.

This chain links TRBV7-8 with TRBJ2-5; D might be TRBD2 (5 bases). The V gene lost 4 bases and the J gene lost 0 bases, with 18 bases spanning the gap. Germline V gene data show CDR1 as SGHVS and CDR2 as FQNEAQ. The CDR3 contains 17 residues. CDR3 sequence (DNA): TGTGCCAGCAGCTACCCCGGAGGTCTTCGGCACCAAGAGACCCAGTACTTC. As protein: CASSYPGGLRHQETQYF. The full variable domain, in which reference TRBV7-8 and TRBJ2-5 provide the parts outside the CDR3, is GAGVSQSPRYKVAKRGQDVALRCDPISGHVSLFWYQQALGQGPEFLTYFQNEAQLDKSGLPSDRFFAERPEGSVSTLKIQRTQQEDSAVYLCASSYPGGLRHQETQYFGPGTRLLVL.

The chain is built from TRBV6-5 and TRBJ1-3, with no clear D. The CDR3 is made up of 14 amino acids. Trimming removed 4 bases from V and 0 bases from J, with 7 bases in between. The V gene's germline CDR1 is MNHEY and CDR2 SVGAGI. CDR3 region: CASSWSFSGNTIYF. The CDR3, as DNA: TGTGCCAGCAGTTGGTCTTTCTCTGGAAACACCATATATTTT.

This chain's CDR3 is CASSWGQGAAGELFF. The CDR3 DNA follows: TGTGCCAGCAGCTGGGGACAGGGCGCGGCCGGGGAGCTGTTTTTT. V usage is TRBV5-4 and J usage is TRBJ2-2, with 9 nucleotides matching TRBD1. V shed 3 bases and J 6 bases; nucleotides not matched to a gene: 6. CDR1 and CDR2 (germline): SGHNT, YYREEE (reference sequence). This CDR3 is 15 amino acids long.

The chain combines TRBV6-5 with TRBJ1-1, with a tentative D call TRBD1 (6 bases). V was shortened by 3 bases and J by 5 bases, with 16 bases between the two germline ends. Germline CDR1 and CDR2: MNHEY and SVGAGI. The CDR3 totals 15 residues. The CDR3 coding sequence is TGTGCCAGCAGTTATCAGTGGGGGCCGGGAACTGAAGCTTTCTTT. Protein: CASSYQWGPGTEAFF.

This chain uses TRBV4-2 with TRBJ1-3; tentatively, D is TRBD1 (5 bases). CDR1 and CDR2 from the germline V gene are LGHNA and YNFKEQ. The V and J ends lost 4 bases and 0 bases respectively, with 13 bases between them. This CDR3 is 16 amino acids long. CDR3 DNA: TGTGCCAGCAGCCCGTTTTCAGGGTACTCTGGAAACACCATATATTTT. Translating it yields CASSPFSGYSGNTIYF.

The chain recombines TRBV5-4 with TRBJ2-7; 9 bases agree with TRBD2. CDR3 length: 16 residues. Per the germline V gene, CDR1 is SGHNT and CDR2 is YYREEE (reference sequence). The J segment lost 5 bases and the V segment lost 0 bases, leaving 9 bases of the junction unmatched. The CDR3 protein is CASSLAGREGLDEQYF. CDR3 sequence (DNA): TGTGCCAGCAGCTTGGCAGGGCGGGAGGGCCTCGACGAGCAGTACTTC.

This clone was observed a few times. The V and J genes are TRBV7-2 and TRBJ2-7; 11 bases are a match to TRBD2. CDR1 is SGHTA, CDR2 FQGNSA, per germline. V lost 5 bases to trimming and J lost 5 bases; unmatched junction nucleotides: 14. The CDR3 length is 17 residues. DNA for the CDR3: TGTGCCAGCAGCCTTATCAATAGCGGGAGGGCAAGAGACGAGCAGTACTTC. It encodes CASSLINSGRARDEQYF.

J is TRBJ2-7 and V is TRBV29-1, with 9 nucleotides matching TRBD1. The J segment lost 3 bases and the V segment lost 5 bases, leaving 5 bases of the junction unmatched. CDR1 is SQVTM, CDR2 ANQGSEA, per germline. The CDR3 totals 13 residues. CDR3 nucleotides: TGCAGCGTTTTGACAGGGGGGTACTACGAGCAGTACTTC. It yields the protein CSVLTGGYYEQYF.

The chain joins TRBV9 to TRBJ1-1; weak D call: TRBD1 (6 bases). This CDR3 contains 15 residues. V dropped 1 base and J dropped 0 bases, with 10 bases sitting between them. Germline values: CDR1 SGDLS, CDR2 YYNGEE. CDR3 in DNA: TGTGCCAGCAGCGTACCGGGACAAATGAACACTGAAGCTTTCTTT. It is translated as CASSVPGQMNTEAFF.

V gene TRBV11-3 combines with J gene TRBJ2-7; 12 nucleotides align to TRBD2. CDR3 size: 16 residues. Per germline, CDR1 SGHNT and CDR2 YENEEA. J gave up 2 bases and V 3 bases, and 5 bases lay outside the gene matches. The CDR3 protein is CASSFFPSGRAYEQYF. Written as DNA, the CDR3 is TGTGCCAGCAGCTTTTTCCCTAGCGGGAGGGCCTACGAGCAGTACTTC.

The V gene is TRBV19, the J gene TRBJ1-4, with D unresolved. The CDR3 contains 15 residues. V lost 6 bases and J lost 7, with 18 bases in between. CDR1 is LNHDA and CDR2 is SQIVND in the germline V gene (reference sequence). The CDR3 is CASSGWQAQIEKLFF. CDR3 DNA: TGTGCCAGTAGCGGATGGCAGGCCCAGATTGAAAAACTGTTTTTT.

The V call is TRBV30, the J call TRBJ1-2, with a weak D call TRBD1 (6 bases). CDR1 and CDR2 (germline): GTSNPN, SVGIG (reference sequence). V was trimmed by 0 bases and J by 8 bases, leaving 13 bases between them. The length of the CDR3 is 13 residues. The DNA of the CDR3 is TGTGCCTGGAGTGTACTAGGGGGGACGGGCTACACCTTC. Encoded protein: CAWSVLGGTGYTF.

The chain carries TRBV4-1 and TRBJ2-7; maybe TRBD2 (6 bases). Germline V gene lookup returns CDR1 MGHRA and CDR2 YSYEKL. This CDR3 has 13 amino acids. V was pared by 0 bases and J by 3 bases, with 6 bases between. The CDR3 sequence is CASSQERGYEQYF. The CDR3 region has the DNA TGCGCCAGCAGCCAAGAGCGGGGCTACGAGCAGTACTTC.

The chain uses TRBV30 and TRBJ1-6; D may be TRBD1 (6 bases). The CDR3 contains 12 residues. V lost 8 bases, J lost 10 bases, and 15 bases lay in between. Per the germline V gene, CDR1 is GTSNPN and CDR2 is SVGIG (reference sequence). This chain's CDR3 is CAGGGDRSPLHF. CDR3 DNA sequence: TGTGCCGGAGGGGGGGATAGGTCACCCCTCCACTTT.

The rearrangement joins TRBV30 to TRBJ2-3; 10 nucleotides align to TRBD2. CDR1 and CDR2 from the germline V gene are GTSNPN and SVGIG (reference sequence). The V segment lost 0 bases and the J segment 4 bases; nucleotides outside the gene matches: 10. CDR3 length: 17 amino acids. The CDR3 loop reads CAWSVTSGRANPDTQYF. The CDR3 DNA follows: TGTGCCTGGAGTGTAACAAGCGGGAGGGCCAACCCAGATACGCAGTATTTT. The entire variable domain, with the rest obtained from reference TRBV30 and TRBJ2-3, is as follows: SQTIHQWPATLVQPVGSPLSLECTVEGTSNPNLYWYRQAAGRGLQLLFYSVGIGQISSEVPQNLSASRPQDRQFILSSKKLLLSDSGFYLCAWSVTSGRANPDTQYFGPGTRLTVL.

The chain's CDR3 is CASSLGGWVYSGANVLTF. The CDR3 coding sequence is TGTGCCAGCAGCTTGGGCGGGTGGGTCTACTCTGGGGCCAACGTCCTGACTTTC. The chain employs TRBV5-6 and TRBJ2-6; possibly TRBD2 for D (5 bases). Germline CDR1 is SGHDT and CDR2 is YYEEEE. The V and J ends lost 0 bases and 0 bases respectively, with 13 bases between them. The CDR3 consists of 18 residues.